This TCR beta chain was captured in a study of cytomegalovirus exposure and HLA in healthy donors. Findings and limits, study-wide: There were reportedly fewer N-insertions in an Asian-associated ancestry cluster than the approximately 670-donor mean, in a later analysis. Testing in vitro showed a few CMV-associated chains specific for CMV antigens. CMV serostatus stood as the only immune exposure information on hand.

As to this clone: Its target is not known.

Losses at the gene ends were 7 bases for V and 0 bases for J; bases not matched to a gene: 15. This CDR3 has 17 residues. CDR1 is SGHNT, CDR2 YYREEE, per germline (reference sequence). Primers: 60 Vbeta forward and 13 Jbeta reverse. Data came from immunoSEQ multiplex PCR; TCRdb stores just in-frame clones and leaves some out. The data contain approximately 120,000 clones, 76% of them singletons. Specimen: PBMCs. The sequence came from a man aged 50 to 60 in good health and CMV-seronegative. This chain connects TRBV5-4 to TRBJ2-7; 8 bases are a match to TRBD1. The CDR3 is CASAQEVRDRHSYEQYF. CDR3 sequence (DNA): TGTGCCAGCGCCCAAGAGGTTCGGGACAGGCACTCCTACGAGCAGTACTTC.